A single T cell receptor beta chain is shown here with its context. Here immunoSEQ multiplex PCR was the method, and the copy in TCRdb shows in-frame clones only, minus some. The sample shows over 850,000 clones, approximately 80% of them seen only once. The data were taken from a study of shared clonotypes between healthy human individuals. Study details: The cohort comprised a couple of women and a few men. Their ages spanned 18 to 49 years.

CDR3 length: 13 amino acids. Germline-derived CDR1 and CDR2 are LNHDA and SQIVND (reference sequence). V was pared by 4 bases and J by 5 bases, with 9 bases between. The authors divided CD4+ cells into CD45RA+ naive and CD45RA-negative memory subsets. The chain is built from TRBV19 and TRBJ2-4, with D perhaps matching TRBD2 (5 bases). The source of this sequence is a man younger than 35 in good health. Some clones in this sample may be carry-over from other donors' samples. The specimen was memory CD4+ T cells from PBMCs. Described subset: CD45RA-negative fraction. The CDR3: CASSTAGENIQYF. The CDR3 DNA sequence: TGTGCCAGTAGTACTGCCGGGGAAAACATTCAGTACTTC.